One sample yielded the 14 T cell receptor beta chains listed below, sequenced in a study of T cell responses to AZD1222 COVID-19 vaccine. Method: immunoSEQ multiplex PCR; TCRdb's copy keeps in-frame clones and lacks some. Of around 140,000 clones in the sample, 65% to 90% were seen once. Specimen: peripheral blood, collected 28 days after the second dose of the MenACWY control vaccine. All receptors derive from an adult who received the MenACWY meningococcal vaccine as a control.

The V call is TRBV6-5, the J call TRBJ1-2, with D possibly matching TRBD1 (6 bases). V lost 0 bases and J 4 bases, leaving 9 bases between the germline ends. Germline CDR1 MNHEY, CDR2 SVGAGI. This CDR3 has 14 residues. The CDR3 spells CASSYSRGTYGYTF. CDR3 DNA sequence: TGTGCCAGCAGTTACTCGAGGGGGACCTATGGCTACACCTTC.

This chain uses TRBV5-6 with TRBJ2-4, with D unclear. CDR1 is SGHDT and CDR2 is YYEEEE in the germline V gene. The length of the CDR3 is 12 residues. V was shortened by 4 bases and J by 7 bases, with 9 bases between the two germline ends. In DNA, the CDR3 is TGTGCCAGCAGCGTTGCTCACAACATTCAGTACTTC. It translates to CASSVAHNIQYF.

The chain combines TRBV7-2 with TRBJ2-7; D gene unclear. CDR3 length: 15 residues. V dropped 1 base and J dropped 5 bases, with 15 bases sitting between them. Germline CDR1 SGHTA, CDR2 FQGNSA. CDR3 sequence reads: CASSLEGRRLDEQYV. The DNA for the CDR3 is TGTGCCAGCAGCTTAGAAGGAAGGAGATTAGACGAGCAGTACGTC.

The V and J genes are TRBV28 and TRBJ1-4; D not certain. CDR1 MDHEN and CDR2 SYDVKM come from the germline V gene. V dropped 7 bases and J dropped 7 bases, with 16 bases sitting between them. The CDR3 loop spans 14 amino acids. Here the CDR3 DNA reads TGTGCCAGCACTATAAGCGGGCGAAGTGAAAAACTGTTTTTT. Its translation is CASTISGRSEKLFF.

This clone appeared a single time. The chain is built from TRBV4-1 and TRBJ1-4; D remains ambiguous. This CDR3 comprises 15 residues. Germline values: CDR1 MGHRA, CDR2 YSYEKL. The V and J ends lost 3 bases and 4 bases respectively, with 12 bases between them. The CDR3 region is CASSQPGSLNEKLFF. The CDR3 nucleotides read TGCGCCAGCAGCCAGCCAGGCAGTCTTAATGAAAAACTGTTTTTT.

Only one count was recorded for this clone. J is TRBJ2-3 and V is TRBV18; TRBD1 might be the D (7 bases). The V end lost 6 bases, the J end lost 3 bases, and 19 bases lay between the germline ends. Germline CDR1 KGHSH, CDR2 LQKENI. There are 16 residues in the CDR3. The CDR3 loop is CASSPIGGGFTDTQYF. CDR3 coding DNA: TGTGCCAGCTCGCCCATAGGAGGGGGCTTTACAGATACGCAGTATTTT. Combining the CDR3 with reference TRBV18 and TRBJ2-3 gives the whole variable domain NAGVMQNPRHLVRRRGQEARLRCSPMKGHSHVYWYRQLPEEGLKFMVYLQKENIIDESGMPKERFSAEFPKEGPSILRIQQVVRGDSAAYFCASSPIGGGFTDTQYFGPGTRLTVL.

CDR3 sequence reads: CASSQGSVFGGSGNTIYF. The CDR3, as DNA: TGCGCCAGCAGCCAAGGATCGGTCTTTGGGGGCTCCGGAAACACCATATATTTT. The J gene is TRBJ1-3, the V gene TRBV4-1, with a tentative D call TRBD1 (6 bases). The CDR3 is 18 residues long. V was clipped by 1 base and J by 4 bases, with 20 bases between them. The germline V gene has CDR1 MGHRA and CDR2 YSYEKL.

This CDR3 reads CASSPFGAALSYEQYF. As DNA, the CDR3 is TGTGCCAGCAGCCCTTTCGGGGCGGCTCTCTCCTACGAGCAGTACTTC. This rearrangement joins TRBV7-6 to TRBJ2-7; D could derive from TRBD1 or TRBD2 (5 bases each). Germline-derived CDR1 and CDR2 are SGHVS and FNYEAQ. The length of the CDR3 is 16 residues. Trimming left V 5 bases short and J 0 bases short, with 17 bases between. Full variable domain (outside the CDR3, taken from reference TRBV7-6 and TRBJ2-7): GAGVSQSPRYKVTKRGQDVALRCDPISGHVSLYWYRQALGQGPEFLTYFNYEAQQDKSGLPNDRFSAERPEGSISTLTIQRTEQRDSAMYRCASSPFGAALSYEQYFGPGTRLTVT.

This clone was detected once. The chain has TRBV11-3 and TRBJ2-2, with 12 nucleotides matching TRBD2. Germline V gene sequence: CDR1 SGHNT, CDR2 YENEEA. This CDR3 has 17 amino acids. The V gene end was trimmed by 3 bases and the J gene end by 7 bases; junction bases not matched to a gene: 9. The CDR3 nucleotides read TGTGCCAGCAGCTTCTCCCCGACTAGCGGGAGTGGCGGGGAGCTGTTTTTT. Residues: CASSFSPTSGSGGELFF.

The J gene is TRBJ2-2, the V gene TRBV2; a possible D gene is TRBD2 (5 bases). In germline, CDR1 is SNHLY, CDR2 FYNNEI. Trimming left V 6 bases short and J 0 bases short, with 11 bases between. The CDR3 covers 15 residues. CDR3 in DNA: TGTGCCAGCAGGGAGGTCTTCGCGAACACCGGGGAGCTGTTTTTT. It encodes CASREVFANTGELFF.

The V and J genes are TRBV18 and TRBJ2-2, with D unclear. V dropped 5 bases and J dropped 5 bases, with 12 bases sitting between them. CDR3 length: 14 residues. Per the germline V gene, CDR1 is KGHSH and CDR2 is LQKENI. CDR3 sequence (DNA): TGTGCCAGCTCAGGGCTCCTTGGGACCGGGGAGCTGTTTTTT. Protein sequence: CASSGLLGTGELFF.

The rearrangement joins TRBV12-3 or TRBV12-4 to TRBJ1-1; a weak D match, TRBD1 (5 bases). V shed 8 bases and J shed 0 bases, with 10 bases lying between them. The CDR3 is made up of 13 amino acids. CDR3 in amino acids: CASLGPLNTEAFF. CDR3 in DNA: TGTGCCAGCTTGGGGCCGCTGAACACTGAAGCTTTCTTT.

V and J are TRBV7-8 and TRBJ2-2, with 10 bases that match TRBD2. V lost 6 bases to trimming and J lost 6 bases; unmatched junction nucleotides: 10. Germline V gene lookup returns CDR1 SGHVS and CDR2 FQNEAQ. This CDR3 contains 16 residues. The CDR3 is CASRQLSGRAPGELFF. As DNA, the CDR3 is TGTGCCAGCAGGCAACTAAGCGGGAGGGCCCCCGGGGAGCTGTTTTTT.

The rearrangement joins TRBV28 to TRBJ2-3, with 10 bases that match TRBD2. This CDR3 region has 16 residues. Germline CDR1 reads MDHEN; CDR2 reads SYDVKM. J was trimmed by 6 bases and V by 4 bases; bases with no gene match: 10. The chain's CDR3 is CASSSPSGGLLDTQYF. The CDR3 nucleotides read TGTGCCAGCAGTTCGCCTAGCGGGGGCCTTTTGGATACGCAGTATTTT.